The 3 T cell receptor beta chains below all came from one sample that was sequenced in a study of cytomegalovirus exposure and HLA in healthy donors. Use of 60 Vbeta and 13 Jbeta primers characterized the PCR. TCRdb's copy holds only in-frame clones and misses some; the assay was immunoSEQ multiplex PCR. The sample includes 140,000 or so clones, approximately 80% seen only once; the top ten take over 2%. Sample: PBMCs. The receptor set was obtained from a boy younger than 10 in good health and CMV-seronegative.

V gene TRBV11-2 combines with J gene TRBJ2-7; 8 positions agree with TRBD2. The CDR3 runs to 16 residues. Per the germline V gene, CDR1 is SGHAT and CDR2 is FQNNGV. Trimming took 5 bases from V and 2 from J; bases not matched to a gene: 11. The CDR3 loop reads CASSKKPGGNPYEQYF. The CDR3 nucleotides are TGTGCCAGCAGCAAAAAGCCGGGGGGGAACCCCTACGAGCAGTACTTC. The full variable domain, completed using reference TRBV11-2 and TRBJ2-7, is EAGVAQSPRYKIIEKRQSVAFWCNPISGHATLYWYQQILGQGPKLLIQFQNNGVVDDSQLPKDRFSAERLKGVDSTLKIQPAKLEDSAVYLCASSKKPGGNPYEQYFGPGTRLTVT.

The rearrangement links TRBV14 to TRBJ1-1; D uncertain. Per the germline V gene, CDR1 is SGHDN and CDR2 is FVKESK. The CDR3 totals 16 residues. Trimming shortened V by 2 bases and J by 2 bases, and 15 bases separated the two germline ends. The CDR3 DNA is TGTGCCAGCAGCCAAATCGGTGCAGGAGGTAACACTGAAGCTTTCTTT. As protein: CASSQIGAGGNTEAFF.

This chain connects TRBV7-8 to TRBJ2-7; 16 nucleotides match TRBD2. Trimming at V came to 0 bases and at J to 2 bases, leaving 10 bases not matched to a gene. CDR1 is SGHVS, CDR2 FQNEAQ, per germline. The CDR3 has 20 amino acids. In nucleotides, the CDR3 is TGTGCCAGCAGCTTAGCCCTACCGGGACTAGCGGGGGGGCCCACCTACGAGCAGTACTTC. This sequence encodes CASSLALPGLAGGPTYEQYF. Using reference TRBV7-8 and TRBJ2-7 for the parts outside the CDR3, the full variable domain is GAGVSQSPRYKVAKRGQDVALRCDPISGHVSLFWYQQALGQGPEFLTYFQNEAQLDKSGLPSDRFFAERPEGSVSTLKIQRTQQEDSAVYLCASSLALPGLAGGPTYEQYFGPGTRLTVT.